These 16 T cell receptor beta chains share one sample of origin, sequenced in a study of T cell responses to AZD1222 COVID-19 vaccine. Sequenced by immunoSEQ multiplex PCR; TCRdb stores in-frame clones only, minus some. The data hold some 120,000 clones, with roughly 87% observed a single time. This specimen was peripheral blood, taken on day 0 of AZD1222 vaccination. Every receptor here comes from an adult in good health.

The gene calls are TRBV19 and TRBJ2-5; D is ambiguous. Germline CDR1 LNHDA, CDR2 SQIVND (reference sequence). The CDR3 runs 13 residues. V lost 5 bases to trimming and J lost 4 bases, with 11 bases between them. CDR3 nucleotides: TGTGCCAGTAGTCCCAGGTGGGGAGAGACCCAGTACTTC. Protein sequence: CASSPRWGETQYF.

The chain couples TRBV27 to TRBJ1-6; D call uncertain. V was trimmed by 0 bases and J by 7 bases, leaving 7 bases between them. Germline assignment: CDR1 MNHEY and CDR2 SMNVEV (reference sequence). This CDR3 has 14 residues. In DNA form, the CDR3 reads TGTGCCAGCAGTTTATCTGCGGAAAATTCACCCCTCCACTTT. Translating gives CASSLSAENSPLHF.

V gene TRBV7-3 combines with J gene TRBJ1-1; the D is unclear. This CDR3 region has 14 residues. Deletions cut 5 bases from V and 0 bases from J, with 10 bases between. Germline CDR1 and CDR2: SGHTA and FQGTGA. CDR3 loop: CASSPRRLNTEAFF. CDR3 nucleotides: TGTGCCAGCAGCCCACGACGGCTGAACACTGAAGCTTTCTTT.

The rearrangement uses TRBV18 and TRBJ1-2; the D gene is possibly TRBD1 (5 bases). Germline CDR1 and CDR2: KGHSH and LQKENI. V lost 3 bases to trimming and J lost 6 bases, with 17 bases between them. This CDR3 contains 15 residues. The chain's CDR3 is CASSPSGLKTDGYTF. The CDR3 nucleotides are TGTGCCAGCTCACCCTCGGGACTAAAAACTGATGGCTACACCTTC.

The rearrangement joins TRBV30 to TRBJ1-5; D remains ambiguous. CDR3 length equals 15 residues. The ends were cut back, 0 bases at V and 4 bases at J, with 13 bases in the middle. CDR1 is GTSNPN, CDR2 SVGIG, per germline (reference sequence). In DNA, the CDR3 is TGTGCCTGGAGTGTACTAGACGGTTTTAATCAGCCCCAGCATTTT. Amino acids: CAWSVLDGFNQPQHF.

J is TRBJ2-7 and V is TRBV18, with D uncertain. Germline CDR1 KGHSH, CDR2 LQKENI. V was shortened by 8 bases and J by 4 bases, with 15 bases between the two germline ends. There are 13 residues in the CDR3. In nucleotides, the CDR3 is TGTGCCAGCACATGGAGCGAGGAGTACGAGCAGTACTTC. It codes for CASTWSEEYEQYF.

The chain has TRBV19 and TRBJ1-4, with a tentative D call TRBD1 (6 bases). This CDR3 is 16 amino acids long. Looked up from germline, CDR1 is LNHDA and CDR2 is SQIVND (reference sequence). V lost 1 base, J lost 2 bases, and 11 bases lay in between. The CDR3 coding sequence is TGTGCCAGTAGTATAGTCCACAGGGCCACTAATGAAAAACTGTTTTTT. Protein: CASSIVHRATNEKLFF. The full variable domain, completed using reference TRBV19 and TRBJ1-4, is DGGITQSPKYLFRKEGQNVTLSCEQNLNHDAMYWYRQDPGQGLRLIYYSQIVNDFQKGDIAEGYSVSREKKESFPLTVTSAQKNPTAFYLCASSIVHRATNEKLFFGSGTQLSVL.

This clone was counted between two and nine times. The chain has TRBV7-3 and TRBJ2-7; D ambiguous. Trimming took off 1 base at V and 3 bases at J, with 7 bases between the two ends. This CDR3 spans 13 amino acids. The germline V gene has CDR1 SGHTA and CDR2 FQGTGA. CDR3 protein: CASSLNPGYEQYF. CDR3 DNA: TGTGCCAGCAGCTTAAATCCCGGCTACGAGCAGTACTTC.

J is TRBJ2-7 and V is TRBV6-5; TRBD2 agrees at 7 bases. The length of the CDR3 is 15 residues. The junction had 9 bases not matched to a gene; V was cut back by 6 bases and J by 1 base. The V gene's germline CDR1 is MNHEY and CDR2 SVGAGI. CDR3 protein: CASRPNLLASYEQYF. As DNA, the CDR3 is TGTGCCAGCAGACCAAACCTACTAGCGTCCTACGAGCAGTACTTC.

The chain carries TRBV3-1 (or the pseudogene TRBV3-2) and TRBJ1-3, with TRBD1 as a possible D gene (6 bases). The germline V gene encodes CDR1 LGHDT and CDR2 YNNKEL (reference sequence). This CDR3 has 15 residues. The V end was cut by 4 bases, the J end by 6 bases, with 16 bases between. The CDR3: CASSRQDRLINTIYF. CDR3 DNA: TGTGCCAGCAGCCGGCAAGACAGGCTTATAAACACCATATATTTT.

The chain recombines TRBV7-2 with TRBJ1-5; 8 bases are shared with TRBD1. CDR3 length: 14 residues. The V gene end was trimmed by 5 bases and the J gene end by 4 bases; junction bases not matched to a gene: 4. Germline-derived CDR1 and CDR2 are SGHTA and FQGNSA. CDR3 nucleotides: TGTGCCAGCAGCGATCGGACAGGGAATCAGCCCCAGCATTTT. Its translation: CASSDRTGNQPQHF.

The rearrangement joins TRBV28 to TRBJ1-1; possible D gene TRBD1, 5 bases. The CDR3 loop spans 13 amino acids. Germline CDR1 is MDHEN and CDR2 is SYDVKM. V shed 2 bases and J shed 10 bases, with 14 bases lying between them. The CDR3 loop reads CASSLEPAQGAFF. CDR3 in DNA: TGTGCCAGCAGTTTAGAGCCAGCCCAGGGAGCTTTCTTT. The variable domain in full, completed from reference TRBV28 and TRBJ1-1, reads DVKVTQSSRYLVKRTGEKVFLECVQDMDHENMFWYRQDPGLGLRLIYFSYDVKMKEKGDIPEGYSVSREKKERFSLILESASTNQTSMYLCASSLEPAQGAFFGQGTRLTVV.

This chain connects TRBV14 to TRBJ2-1; no reliable D call. Germline V gene data show CDR1 as SGHDN and CDR2 as FVKESK. V lost 8 bases, J lost 7 bases, and 12 bases lay in between. There are 12 residues in the CDR3. The CDR3 DNA reads TGTGCCAGCGGCGAAGCCTTTAATGAGCAGTTCTTC. Amino acid sequence: CASGEAFNEQFF.

In DNA form, the CDR3 reads TGTGCCACCAGCAGAGCCGGGACCGCAGAGACCCAGTACTTC. It yields the protein CATSRAGTAETQYF. V usage is TRBV15 and J usage is TRBJ2-5; possibly TRBD1 or TRBD2 for D (5 bases each). The length of the CDR3 is 14 residues. CDR1 is LNHNV and CDR2 is YYDKDF in the germline V gene (reference sequence). Trimming shortened V by 1 base and J by 4 bases, and 10 bases separated the two germline ends.

The CDR3 is CASTGQGALQPQHF. Here the CDR3 DNA reads TGTGCCAGCACGGGACAGGGGGCCCTTCAGCCCCAGCATTTT. The gene calls are TRBV28 and TRBJ1-5, with 12 bases lining up with TRBD1. Trimming at V came to 7 bases and at J to 6 bases, leaving 4 bases not matched to a gene. Germline V gives CDR1 MDHEN, CDR2 SYDVKM. This CDR3 is built from 14 residues.

J is TRBJ1-1 and V is TRBV25-1, with 10 bases lining up with TRBD1. Germline values: CDR1 MGHDK, CDR2 SYGVNS. CDR3 length equals 16 residues. The junction had 5 bases not matched to a gene; V was cut back by 4 bases and J by 0 bases. The CDR3 is CASSGWTGGLNTEAFF. The CDR3 region has the DNA TGTGCCAGCAGTGGTTGGACAGGGGGGTTGAACACTGAAGCTTTCTTT.